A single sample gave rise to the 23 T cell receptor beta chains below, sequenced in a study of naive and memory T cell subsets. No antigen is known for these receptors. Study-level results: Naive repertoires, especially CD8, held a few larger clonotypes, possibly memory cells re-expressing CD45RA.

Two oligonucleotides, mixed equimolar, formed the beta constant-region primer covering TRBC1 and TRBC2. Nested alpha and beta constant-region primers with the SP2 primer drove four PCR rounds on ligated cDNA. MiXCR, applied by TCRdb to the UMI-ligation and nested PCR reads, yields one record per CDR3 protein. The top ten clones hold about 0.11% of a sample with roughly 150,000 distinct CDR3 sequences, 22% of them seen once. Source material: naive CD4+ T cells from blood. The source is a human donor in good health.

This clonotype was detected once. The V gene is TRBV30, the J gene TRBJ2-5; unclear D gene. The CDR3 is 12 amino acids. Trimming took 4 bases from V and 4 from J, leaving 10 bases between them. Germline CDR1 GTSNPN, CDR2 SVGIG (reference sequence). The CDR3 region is CAWTLRRETQYF. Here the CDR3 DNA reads TGTGCCTGGACTCTACGGCGAGAGACCCAGTACTTC.

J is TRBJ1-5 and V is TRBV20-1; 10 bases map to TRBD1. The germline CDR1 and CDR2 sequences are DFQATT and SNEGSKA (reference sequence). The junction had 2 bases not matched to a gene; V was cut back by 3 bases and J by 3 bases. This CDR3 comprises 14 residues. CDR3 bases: TGCAGTGCTAGCGGGACAGGGGCCAATCAGCCCCAGCATTTT. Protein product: CSASGTGANQPQHF.

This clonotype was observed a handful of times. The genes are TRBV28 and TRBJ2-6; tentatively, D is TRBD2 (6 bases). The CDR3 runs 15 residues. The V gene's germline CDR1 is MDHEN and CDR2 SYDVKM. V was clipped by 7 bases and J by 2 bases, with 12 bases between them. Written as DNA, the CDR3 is TGTGCCAGCAAGACCCGGGGGACTGGGGCCAACGTCCTGACTTTC. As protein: CASKTRGTGANVLTF.

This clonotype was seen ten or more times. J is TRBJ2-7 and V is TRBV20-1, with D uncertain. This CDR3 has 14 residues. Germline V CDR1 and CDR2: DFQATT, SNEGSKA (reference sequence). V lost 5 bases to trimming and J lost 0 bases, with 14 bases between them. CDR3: CSASVTVSSYEQYF. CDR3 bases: TGCAGTGCTTCAGTCACAGTGAGCTCCTACGAGCAGTACTTC.

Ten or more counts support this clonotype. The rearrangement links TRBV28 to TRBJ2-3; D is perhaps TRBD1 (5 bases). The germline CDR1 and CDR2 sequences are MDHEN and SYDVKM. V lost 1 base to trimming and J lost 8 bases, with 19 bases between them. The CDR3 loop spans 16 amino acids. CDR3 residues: CASSLSVQGRGGTQYF. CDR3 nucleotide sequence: TGTGCCAGCAGTTTATCGGTCCAGGGAAGAGGCGGTACGCAGTATTTT.

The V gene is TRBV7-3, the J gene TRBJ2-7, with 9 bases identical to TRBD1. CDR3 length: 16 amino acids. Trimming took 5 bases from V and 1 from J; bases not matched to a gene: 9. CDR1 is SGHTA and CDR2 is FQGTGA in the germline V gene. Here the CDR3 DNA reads TGTGCCAGCAGCCTAAAAGGGACAGGGAGGTCCTACGAGCAGTACTTC. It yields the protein CASSLKGTGRSYEQYF.

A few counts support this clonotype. This CDR3 is CATGDGPNEKLFF. For the CDR3, the DNA is TGTGCCACCGGGGACGGCCCTAATGAAAAACTGTTTTTT. The V call is TRBV19, the J call TRBJ1-4; TRBD1 might be the D (5 bases). CDR1 and CDR2 (germline): LNHDA, SQIVND (reference sequence). This CDR3 is built from 13 residues. The ends were cut back, 10 bases at V and 3 bases at J, with 12 bases in the middle.

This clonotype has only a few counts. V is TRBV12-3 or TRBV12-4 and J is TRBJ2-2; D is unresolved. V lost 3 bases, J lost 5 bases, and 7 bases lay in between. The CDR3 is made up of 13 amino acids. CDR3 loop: CASSFRRTGELFF. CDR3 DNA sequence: TGTGCCAGCAGTTTTAGGAGAACCGGGGAGCTGTTTTTT.

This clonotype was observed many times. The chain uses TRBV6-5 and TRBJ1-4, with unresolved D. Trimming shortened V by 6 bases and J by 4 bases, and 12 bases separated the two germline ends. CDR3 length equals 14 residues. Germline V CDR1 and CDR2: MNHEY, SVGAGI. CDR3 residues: CASSSSGDNEKLFF. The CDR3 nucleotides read TGTGCCAGCAGCAGTTCAGGAGATAATGAAAAACTGTTTTTT.

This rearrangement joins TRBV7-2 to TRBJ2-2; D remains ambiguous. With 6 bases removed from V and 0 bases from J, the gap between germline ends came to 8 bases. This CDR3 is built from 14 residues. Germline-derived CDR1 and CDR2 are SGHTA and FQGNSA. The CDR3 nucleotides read TGTGCCAGCAGTCGGATCCCGAACACCGGGGAGCTGTTTTTT. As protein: CASSRIPNTGELFF.

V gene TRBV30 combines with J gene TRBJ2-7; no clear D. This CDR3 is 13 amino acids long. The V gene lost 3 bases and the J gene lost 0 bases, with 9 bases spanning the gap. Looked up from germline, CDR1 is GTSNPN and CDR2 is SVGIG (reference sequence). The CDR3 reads CAWRRAVSYEQYF. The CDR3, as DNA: TGTGCCTGGAGACGGGCGGTCTCCTACGAGCAGTACTTC.

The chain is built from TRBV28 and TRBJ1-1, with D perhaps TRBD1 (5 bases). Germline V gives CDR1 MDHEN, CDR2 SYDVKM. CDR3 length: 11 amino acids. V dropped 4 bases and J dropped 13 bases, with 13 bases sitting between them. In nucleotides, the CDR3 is TGTGCCAGCAGTTACCGGAGACAGCGTTTCTTT. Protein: CASSYRRQRFF.

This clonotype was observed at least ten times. In nucleotides, the CDR3 is TGCAGTGCTAGAGATCGACTAGTAGCTGAGCAGTTCTTC. Amino acids: CSARDRLVAEQFF. This rearrangement joins TRBV20-1 to TRBJ2-1; weak D call: TRBD2 (6 bases). Germline values: CDR1 DFQATT, CDR2 SNEGSKA (reference sequence). This CDR3 is built from 13 residues. The V end lost 0 bases, the J end lost 9 bases, and 12 bases lay between the germline ends.

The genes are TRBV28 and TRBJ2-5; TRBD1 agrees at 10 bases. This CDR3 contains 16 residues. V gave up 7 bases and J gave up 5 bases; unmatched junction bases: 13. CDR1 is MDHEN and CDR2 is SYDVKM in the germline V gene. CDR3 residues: CASIRGGTGDQETQYF. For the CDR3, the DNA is TGTGCCAGCATCCGGGGGGGGACAGGGGATCAGGAGACCCAGTACTTC.

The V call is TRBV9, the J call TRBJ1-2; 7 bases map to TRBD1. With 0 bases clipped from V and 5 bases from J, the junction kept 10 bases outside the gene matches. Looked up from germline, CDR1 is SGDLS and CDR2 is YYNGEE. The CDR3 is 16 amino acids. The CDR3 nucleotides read TGTGCCAGCAGCGTAGGTCACGGGACAGAGATATATGGCTACACCTTC. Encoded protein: CASSVGHGTEIYGYTF.

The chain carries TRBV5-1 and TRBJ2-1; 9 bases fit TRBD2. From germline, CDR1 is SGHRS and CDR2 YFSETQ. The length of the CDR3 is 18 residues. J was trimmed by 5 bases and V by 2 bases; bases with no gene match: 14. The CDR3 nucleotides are TGCGCCAGCAGCTTCGGTCCGCGGGAGGGCCGAGGGGACAATGAGCAGTTCTTC. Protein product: CASSFGPREGRGDNEQFF.

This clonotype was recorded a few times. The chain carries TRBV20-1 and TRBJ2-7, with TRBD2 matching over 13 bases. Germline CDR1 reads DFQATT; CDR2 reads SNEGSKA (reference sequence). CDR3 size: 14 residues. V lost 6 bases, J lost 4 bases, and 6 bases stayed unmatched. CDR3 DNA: TGCAGTGCCAACCCGACTAGCGGGAGGTACGAGCAGTACTTC. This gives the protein CSANPTSGRYEQYF.

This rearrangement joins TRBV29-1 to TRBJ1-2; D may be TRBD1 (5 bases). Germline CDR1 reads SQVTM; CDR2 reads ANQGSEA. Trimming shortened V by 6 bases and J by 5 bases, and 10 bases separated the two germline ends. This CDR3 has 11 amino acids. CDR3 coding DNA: TGCAGCGTCGTTACAGGATATGGCTACACCTTC. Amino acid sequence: CSVVTGYGYTF.

CDR3 sequence reads: CATSDAGTGTNTEAFF. The CDR3 DNA follows: TGTGCCACCAGTGACGCCGGGACAGGTACGAACACTGAAGCTTTCTTT. J is TRBJ1-1 and V is TRBV24-1; 8 positions match TRBD1. Unmatched junction bases numbered 7, after V lost 4 bases and J lost 1 base. Germline loops: CDR1 KGHDR, CDR2 SFDVKD. This CDR3 comprises 16 residues.

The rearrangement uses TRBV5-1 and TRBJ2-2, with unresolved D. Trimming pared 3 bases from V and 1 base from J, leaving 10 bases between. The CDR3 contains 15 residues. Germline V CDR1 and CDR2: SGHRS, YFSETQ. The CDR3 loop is CASSSSGKNTGELFF. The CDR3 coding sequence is TGCGCCAGCAGCTCTAGTGGGAAGAACACCGGGGAGCTGTTTTTT.

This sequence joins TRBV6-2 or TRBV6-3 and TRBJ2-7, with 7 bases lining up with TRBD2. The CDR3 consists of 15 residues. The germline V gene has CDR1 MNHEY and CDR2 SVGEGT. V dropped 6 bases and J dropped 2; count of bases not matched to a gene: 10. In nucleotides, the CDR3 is TGTGCCAGCAGGAACACGGGACTAAGCACCTACGAGCAGTACTTC. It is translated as CASRNTGLSTYEQYF.

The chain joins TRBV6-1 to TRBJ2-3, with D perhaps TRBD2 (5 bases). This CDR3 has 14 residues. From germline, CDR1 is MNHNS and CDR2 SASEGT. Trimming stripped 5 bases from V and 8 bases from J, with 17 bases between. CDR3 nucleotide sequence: TGTGCCAGCAGTTCGGGGTTTTTTGTCCGTACGCAGTATTTT. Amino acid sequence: CASSSGFFVRTQYF.

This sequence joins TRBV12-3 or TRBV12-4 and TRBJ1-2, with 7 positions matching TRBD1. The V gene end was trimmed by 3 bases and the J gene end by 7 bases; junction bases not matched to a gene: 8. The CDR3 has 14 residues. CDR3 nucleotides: TGTGCCAGCAGTTTGGCTACAGGGGTTTTTGGCTACACCTTC. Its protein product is CASSLATGVFGYTF.